This TCR beta chain was profiled in a study of blood T cell repertoires in COVID-19. The protocol was immunoSEQ multiplex PCR, while the TCRdb copy is restricted to in-frame clones and leaves out a portion. The sample has approximately 220,000 clones, 75% to 85% seen once. There are 17 residues in the CDR3. CDR1 and CDR2 from the germline V gene are MGHRA and YSYEKL. Between the trimmed V and J ends, which lost 4 bases and 4 bases, there was a span of 22 bases. The chain carries TRBV4-1 and TRBJ1-2, with D possibly TRBD1 on 6 matching bases. The sequence was obtained from a woman aged 70 to 79 with acute or convalescent COVID-19. The specimen was peripheral blood. DNA for the CDR3: TGCGCCAGCAGCCCTTTTTTGTCAGGACAGACCTTCTATGGCTACACCTTC. Amino acids: CASSPFLSGQTFYGYTF.